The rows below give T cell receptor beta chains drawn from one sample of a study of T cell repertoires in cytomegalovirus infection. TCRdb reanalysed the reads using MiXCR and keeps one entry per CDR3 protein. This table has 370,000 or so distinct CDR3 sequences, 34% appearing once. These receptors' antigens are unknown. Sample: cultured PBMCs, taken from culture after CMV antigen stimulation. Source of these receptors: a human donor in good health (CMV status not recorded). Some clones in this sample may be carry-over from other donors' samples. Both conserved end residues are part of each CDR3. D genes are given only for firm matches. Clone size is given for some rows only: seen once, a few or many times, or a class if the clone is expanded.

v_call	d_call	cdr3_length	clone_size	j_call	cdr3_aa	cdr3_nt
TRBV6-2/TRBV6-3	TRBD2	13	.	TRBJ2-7	CASRLAGVDEQYF	TGTGCCAGCAGACTAGCGGGAGTCGACGAGCAGTACTTC
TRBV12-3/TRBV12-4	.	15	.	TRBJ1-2	CASSATRPNNYGYTF	TGTGCCAGCAGTGCGACCCGACCCAATAACTATGGCTACACCTTC
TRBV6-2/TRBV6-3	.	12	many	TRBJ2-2	CASSHGTGELFF	TGTGCCAGTTCCCACGGCACCGGGGAGCTGTTTTTT
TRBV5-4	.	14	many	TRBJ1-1	CASSREGSGTEAFF	TGTGCCAGCAGCAGAGAGGGGAGCGGAACTGAAGCTTTCTTT
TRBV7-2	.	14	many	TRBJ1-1	CASSLASANTEAFF	TGTGCCAGCAGCTTAGCGTCCGCGAACACTGAAGCTTTCTTT
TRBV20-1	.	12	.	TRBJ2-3	CSAVGGEDTQYF	TGCAGTGCTGTCGGAGGGGAAGATACGCAGTATTTT
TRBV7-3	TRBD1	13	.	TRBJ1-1	CASSLGQGYGAFF	TGTGCCAGCAGCCTTGGACAGGGATATGGAGCTTTCTTT
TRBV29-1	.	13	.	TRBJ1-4	CSVTRAVGEKLFF	TGCAGCGTGACAAGGGCAGTGGGCGAAAAACTGTTTTTT
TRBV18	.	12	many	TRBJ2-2	CASSPPTGELFF	TGTGCCAGCTCACCACCCACCGGGGAGCTGTTTTTT
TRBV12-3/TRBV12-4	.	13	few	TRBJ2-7	CASSLIQGYEQYF	TGTGCCAGCAGTTTAATTCAGGGGTACGAGCAGTACTTC
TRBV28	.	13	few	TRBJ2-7	CASSSGQDYEQYF	TGTGCCAGCAGTTCGGGGCAGGACTACGAGCAGTACTTC
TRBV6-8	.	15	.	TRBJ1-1	CASSPRRDGLTEAFF	TGTGCCAGCAGCCCACGGAGGGATGGGTTAACTGAAGCTTTCTTT
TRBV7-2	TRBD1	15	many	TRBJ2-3	CASSLLGGVADTQYF	TGTGCCAGCAGCTTACTAGGGGGCGTAGCAGATACGCAGTATTTT
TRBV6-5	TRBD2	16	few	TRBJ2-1	CASSYSPSGTYNEQFF	TGTGCCAGCAGTTACTCCCCTAGCGGGACTTACAATGAGCAGTTCTTC
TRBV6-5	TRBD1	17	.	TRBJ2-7	CASVRHSGQGASYEQYF	TGTGCCAGCGTTCGTCACTCAGGACAGGGGGCGTCCTACGAGCAGTACTTC
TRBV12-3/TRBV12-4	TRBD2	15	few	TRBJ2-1	CASSSWTGGYNEQFF	TGTGCCAGCAGTTCTTGGACGGGGGGTTACAATGAGCAGTTCTTC
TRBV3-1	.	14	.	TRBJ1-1	CASSQDGGRSGAFF	TGTGCCAGCAGCCAAGATGGAGGTCGATCTGGGGCTTTCTTT
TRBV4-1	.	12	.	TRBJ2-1	CASSQAGAEQFF	TGCGCCAGCAGCCAAGCGGGCGCCGAGCAGTTCTTC
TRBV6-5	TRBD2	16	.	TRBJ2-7	CASSYSSLAGGDEQYF	TGTGCCAGCAGTTACTCCAGCCTAGCGGGAGGGGACGAGCAGTACTTC
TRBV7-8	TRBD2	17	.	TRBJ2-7	CASSLATGLAENYEQYF	TGTGCCAGCAGCTTAGCCACGGGACTAGCGGAAAATTACGAGCAGTACTTC
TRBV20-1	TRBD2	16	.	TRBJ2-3	CSARDWGLAGTDTQYF	TGCAGTGCTAGAGATTGGGGACTAGCGGGAACAGATACGCAGTATTTT
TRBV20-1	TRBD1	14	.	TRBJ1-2	CSARVRQGGDGYTF	TGCAGTGCTAGAGTCCGACAGGGGGGGGATGGCTACACCTTC
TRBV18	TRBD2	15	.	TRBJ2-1	CASSPGPRGGNEQFF	TGTGCCAGCTCACCAGGACCCCGGGGGGGGAATGAGCAGTTCTTC
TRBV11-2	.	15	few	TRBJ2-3	CASSLGDLYTDTQYF	TGTGCCAGCAGCTTAGGGGACTTATACACAGATACGCAGTATTTT
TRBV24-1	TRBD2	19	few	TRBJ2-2	CATSDQRGGLAGAIGELFF	TGTGCCACCAGTGATCAAAGGGGCGGACTAGCGGGAGCTATCGGGGAGCTGTTTTTT
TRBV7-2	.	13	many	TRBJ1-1	CASSLSPATEAFF	TGTGCCAGCAGCTTATCGCCAGCCACTGAAGCTTTCTTT
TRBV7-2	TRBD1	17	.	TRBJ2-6	CASSKPGQGWGANVLTF	TGTGCCAGCAGTAAACCGGGACAGGGATGGGGGGCCAACGTCCTGACTTTC
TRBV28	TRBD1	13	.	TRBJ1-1	CARDRGWNTEAFF	TGTGCCAGGGACAGGGGTTGGAACACTGAAGCTTTCTTT
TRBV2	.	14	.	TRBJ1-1	CASSVRGARTEAFF	TGTGCCAGCAGTGTACGGGGGGCTCGGACTGAAGCTTTCTTT
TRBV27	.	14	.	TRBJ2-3	CASSWGGNTDTQYF	TGTGCCAGCAGTTGGGGCGGGAACACAGATACGCAGTATTTT
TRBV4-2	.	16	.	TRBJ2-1	CASSQDGRGQQYEQFF	TGTGCCAGCAGCCAAGATGGGAGGGGACAACAATATGAGCAGTTCTTC
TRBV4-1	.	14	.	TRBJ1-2	CASSQDSGPYGYTF	TGCGCCAGCAGCCAAGATTCCGGACCCTATGGCTACACCTTC
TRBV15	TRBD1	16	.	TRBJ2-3	CATSSGQGARIDTQYF	TGTGCCACCAGCAGTGGACAGGGGGCCCGGATCGATACGCAGTATTTT
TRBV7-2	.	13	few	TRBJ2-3	CASSLGAGDTQYF	TGTGCCAGCAGCTTAGGTGCGGGAGATACGCAGTATTTT
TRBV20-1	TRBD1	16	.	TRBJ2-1	CSARSPPGQGYNEQFF	TGCAGTGCTAGATCCCCCCCCGGACAGGGGTACAATGAGCAGTTCTTC
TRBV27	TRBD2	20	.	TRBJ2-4	CASSSPLTSGRMGAKNIQYF	TGTGCCAGCAGTTCTCCCCTGACTAGCGGGAGAATGGGGGCCAAAAACATTCAGTACTTC
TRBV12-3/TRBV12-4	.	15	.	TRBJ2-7	CASSQGRDPTYEQYF	TGTGCCAGCAGCCAAGGGCGGGACCCGACCTACGAGCAGTACTTC
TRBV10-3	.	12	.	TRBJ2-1	CAISEVRQEQFF	TGTGCCATCAGTGAAGTTAGACAGGAGCAGTTCTTC
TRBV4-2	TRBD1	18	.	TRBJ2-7	CASSQDNTRTGGDDEQYF	TGTGCCAGCAGCCAAGACAACACTAGGACAGGGGGCGACGACGAGCAGTACTTC
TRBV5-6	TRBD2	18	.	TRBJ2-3	CASSLAASGSLYTDTQYF	TGTGCCAGCAGCTTGGCCGCTAGCGGGAGCCTTTACACAGATACGCAGTATTTT